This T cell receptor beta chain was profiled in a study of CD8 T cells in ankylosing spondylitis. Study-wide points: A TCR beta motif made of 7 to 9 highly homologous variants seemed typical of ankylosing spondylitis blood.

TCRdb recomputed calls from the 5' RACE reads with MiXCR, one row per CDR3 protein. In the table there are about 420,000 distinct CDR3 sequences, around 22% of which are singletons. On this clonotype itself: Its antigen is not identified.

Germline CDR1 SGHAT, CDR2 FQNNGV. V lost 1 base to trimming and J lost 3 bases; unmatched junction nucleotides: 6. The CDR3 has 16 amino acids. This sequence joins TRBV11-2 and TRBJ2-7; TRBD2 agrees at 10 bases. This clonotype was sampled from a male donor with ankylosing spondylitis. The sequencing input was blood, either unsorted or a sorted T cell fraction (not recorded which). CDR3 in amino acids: CASSLALAGRDYEQYF. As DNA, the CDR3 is TGTGCCAGCAGCTTAGCACTAGCGGGGAGGGACTACGAGCAGTACTTC.